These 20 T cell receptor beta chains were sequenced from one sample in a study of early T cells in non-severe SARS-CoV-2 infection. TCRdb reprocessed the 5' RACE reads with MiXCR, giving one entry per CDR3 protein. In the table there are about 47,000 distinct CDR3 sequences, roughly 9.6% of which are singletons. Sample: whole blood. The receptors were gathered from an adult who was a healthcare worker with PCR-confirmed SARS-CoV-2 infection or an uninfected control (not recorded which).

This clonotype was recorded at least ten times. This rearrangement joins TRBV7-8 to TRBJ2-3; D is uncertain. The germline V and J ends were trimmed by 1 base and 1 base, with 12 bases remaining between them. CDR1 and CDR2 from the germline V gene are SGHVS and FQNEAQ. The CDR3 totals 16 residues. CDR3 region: CASSLEAFRGTDTQYF. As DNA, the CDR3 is TGTGCCAGCAGCTTAGAAGCTTTCCGGGGCACAGATACGCAGTATTTT.

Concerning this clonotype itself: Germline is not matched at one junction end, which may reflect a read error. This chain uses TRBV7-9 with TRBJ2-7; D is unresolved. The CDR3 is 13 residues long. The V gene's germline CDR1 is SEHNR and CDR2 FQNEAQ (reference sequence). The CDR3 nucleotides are TGTGTCAGCATCCGAGACACGACGCGGGAGCAGTACTTC. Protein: CVSIRDTTREQYF.

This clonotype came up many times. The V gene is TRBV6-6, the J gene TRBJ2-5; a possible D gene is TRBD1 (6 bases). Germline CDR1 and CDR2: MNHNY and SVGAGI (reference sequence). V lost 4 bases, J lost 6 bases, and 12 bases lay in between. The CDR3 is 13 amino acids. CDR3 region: CASSSSGHKTQYF. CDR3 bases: TGTGCCAGCAGTTCCTCGGGACACAAGACCCAGTACTTC.

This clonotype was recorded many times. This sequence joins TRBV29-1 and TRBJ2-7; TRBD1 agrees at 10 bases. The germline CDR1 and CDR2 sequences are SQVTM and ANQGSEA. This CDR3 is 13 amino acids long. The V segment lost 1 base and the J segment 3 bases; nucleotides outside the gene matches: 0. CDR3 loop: CSVEGTGGYEQYF. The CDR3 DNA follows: TGCAGCGTTGAAGGGACAGGGGGCTACGAGCAGTACTTC.

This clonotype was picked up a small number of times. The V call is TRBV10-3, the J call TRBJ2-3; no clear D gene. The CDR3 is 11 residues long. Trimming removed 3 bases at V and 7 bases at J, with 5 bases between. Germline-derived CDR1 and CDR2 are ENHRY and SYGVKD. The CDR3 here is CAISEKYTQYF. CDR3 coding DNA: TGTGCCATCAGTGAAAAGTATACGCAGTATTTT.

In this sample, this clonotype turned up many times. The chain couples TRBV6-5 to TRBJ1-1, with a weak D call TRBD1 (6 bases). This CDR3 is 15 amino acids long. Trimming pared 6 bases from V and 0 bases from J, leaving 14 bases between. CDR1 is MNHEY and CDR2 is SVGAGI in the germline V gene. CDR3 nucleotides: TGTGCCAGCAGCAACACAGGGTCCATGAACACTGAAGCTTTCTTT. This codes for CASSNTGSMNTEAFF.

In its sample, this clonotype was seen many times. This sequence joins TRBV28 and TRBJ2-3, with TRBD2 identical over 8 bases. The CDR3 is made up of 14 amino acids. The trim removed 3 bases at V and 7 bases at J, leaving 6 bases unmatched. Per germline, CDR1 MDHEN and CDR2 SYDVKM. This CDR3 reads CASSFAGGRNTQYF. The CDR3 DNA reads TGTGCCAGCAGTTTTGCGGGGGGCCGAAATACGCAGTATTTT.

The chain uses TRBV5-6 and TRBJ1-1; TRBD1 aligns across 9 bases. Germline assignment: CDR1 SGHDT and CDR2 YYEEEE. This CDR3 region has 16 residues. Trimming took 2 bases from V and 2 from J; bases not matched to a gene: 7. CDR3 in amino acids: CASSFYGTGFNTEAFF. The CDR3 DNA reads TGTGCCAGCAGCTTTTACGGGACAGGGTTTAACACTGAAGCTTTCTTT.

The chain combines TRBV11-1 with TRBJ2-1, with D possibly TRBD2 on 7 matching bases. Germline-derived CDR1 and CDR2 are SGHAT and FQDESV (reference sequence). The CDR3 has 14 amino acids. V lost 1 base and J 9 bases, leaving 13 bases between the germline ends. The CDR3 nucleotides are TGTGCCAGCAGCTTAGTGGGGGGGCCAGGTGAGCAGTTCTTC. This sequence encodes CASSLVGGPGEQFF.

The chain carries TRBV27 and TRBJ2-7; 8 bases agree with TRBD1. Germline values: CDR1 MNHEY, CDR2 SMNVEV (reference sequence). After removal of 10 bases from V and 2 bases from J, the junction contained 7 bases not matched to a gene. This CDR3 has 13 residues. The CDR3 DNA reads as TGTGCCACAGGACAGGGAGCAGCCTACGAGCAGTACTTC. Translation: CATGQGAAYEQYF.

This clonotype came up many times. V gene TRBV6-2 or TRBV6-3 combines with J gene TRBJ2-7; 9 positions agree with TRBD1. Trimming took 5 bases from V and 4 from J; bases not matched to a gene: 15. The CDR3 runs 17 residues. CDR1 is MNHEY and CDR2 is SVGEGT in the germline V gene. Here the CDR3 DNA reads TGTGCCAGCAGTGAGCCCTGGGGGACAGGGAAAAAGTACGAGCAGTACTTC. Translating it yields CASSEPWGTGKKYEQYF.

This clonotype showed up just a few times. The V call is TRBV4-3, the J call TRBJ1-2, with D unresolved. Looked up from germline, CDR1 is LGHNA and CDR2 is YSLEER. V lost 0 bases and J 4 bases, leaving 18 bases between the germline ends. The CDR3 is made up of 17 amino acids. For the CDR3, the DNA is TGCGCCAGCAGCCAAGATGAGGCTCCCCGTAGTACCTATGGCTACACCTTC. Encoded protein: CASSQDEAPRSTYGYTF.

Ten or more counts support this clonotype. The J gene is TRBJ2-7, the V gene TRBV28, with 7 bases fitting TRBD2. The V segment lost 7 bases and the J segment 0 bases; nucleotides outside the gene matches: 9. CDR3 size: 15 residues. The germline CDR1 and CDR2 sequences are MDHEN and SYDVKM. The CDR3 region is CASTPEERGSYEQYF. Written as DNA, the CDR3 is TGTGCCAGCACCCCCGAAGAGCGGGGCTCCTACGAGCAGTACTTC.

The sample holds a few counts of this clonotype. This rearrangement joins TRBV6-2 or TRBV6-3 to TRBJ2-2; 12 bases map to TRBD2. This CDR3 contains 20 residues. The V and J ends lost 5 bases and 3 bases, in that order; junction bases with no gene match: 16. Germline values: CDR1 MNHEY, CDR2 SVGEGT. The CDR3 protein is CASSPLWTSGTGPDTGELFF. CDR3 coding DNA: TGTGCCAGCAGTCCCCTATGGACTAGCGGGACCGGGCCCGACACCGGGGAGCTGTTTTTT.

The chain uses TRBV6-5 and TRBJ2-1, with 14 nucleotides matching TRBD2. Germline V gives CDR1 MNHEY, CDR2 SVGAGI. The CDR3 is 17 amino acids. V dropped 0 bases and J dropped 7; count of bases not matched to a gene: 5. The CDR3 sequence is CASSYSRLAGGRNEQFF. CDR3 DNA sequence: TGTGCCAGCAGTTACTCGAGACTAGCGGGAGGGAGGAATGAGCAGTTCTTC.

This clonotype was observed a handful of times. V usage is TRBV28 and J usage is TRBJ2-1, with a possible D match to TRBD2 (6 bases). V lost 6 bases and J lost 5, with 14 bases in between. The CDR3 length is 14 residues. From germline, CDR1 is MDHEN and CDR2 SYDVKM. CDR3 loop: CASRELAPNNEQFF. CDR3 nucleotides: TGTGCCAGCAGAGAACTAGCCCCAAACAATGAGCAGTTCTTC.

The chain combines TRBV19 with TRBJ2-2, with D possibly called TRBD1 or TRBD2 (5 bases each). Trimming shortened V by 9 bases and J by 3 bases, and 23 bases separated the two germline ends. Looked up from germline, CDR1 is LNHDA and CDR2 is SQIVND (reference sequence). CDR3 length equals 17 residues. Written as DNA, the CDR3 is TGTGCCAGCCCAACCTACGGGACGACAACTTACACCGGGGAGCTGTTTTTT. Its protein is CASPTYGTTTYTGELFF.

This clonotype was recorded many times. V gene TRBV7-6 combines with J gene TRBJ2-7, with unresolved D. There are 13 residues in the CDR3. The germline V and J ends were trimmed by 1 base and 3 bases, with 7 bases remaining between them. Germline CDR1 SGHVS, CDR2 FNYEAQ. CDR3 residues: CASSLGNSYEQYF. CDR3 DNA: TGTGCCAGCAGCTTAGGTAACAGCTACGAGCAGTACTTC. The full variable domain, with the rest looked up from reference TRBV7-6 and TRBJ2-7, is GAGVSQSPRYKVTKRGQDVALRCDPISGHVSLYWYRQALGQGPEFLTYFNYEAQQDKSGLPNDRFSAERPEGSISTLTIQRTEQRDSAMYRCASSLGNSYEQYFGPGTRLTVT.

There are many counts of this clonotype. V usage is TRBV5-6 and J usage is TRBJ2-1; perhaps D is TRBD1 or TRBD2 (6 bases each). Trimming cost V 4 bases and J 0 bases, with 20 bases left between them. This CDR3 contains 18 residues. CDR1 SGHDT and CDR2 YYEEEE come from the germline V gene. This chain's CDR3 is CASSRGQDEGSSYNEQFF. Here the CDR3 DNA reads TGTGCCAGCAGCCGGGGGCAGGACGAGGGGAGCTCCTACAATGAGCAGTTCTTC.

The DNA for the CDR3 is TGCGCCAGCAGCCAAGTGTCGGTGGATACAAAAAACATTCAGTACTTC. This codes for CASSQVSVDTKNIQYF. The chain carries TRBV4-1 and TRBJ2-4; no reliable D call. This CDR3 comprises 16 residues. Trimming removed 1 base from V and 4 bases from J, with 14 bases in between. The germline CDR1 and CDR2 sequences are MGHRA and YSYEKL.